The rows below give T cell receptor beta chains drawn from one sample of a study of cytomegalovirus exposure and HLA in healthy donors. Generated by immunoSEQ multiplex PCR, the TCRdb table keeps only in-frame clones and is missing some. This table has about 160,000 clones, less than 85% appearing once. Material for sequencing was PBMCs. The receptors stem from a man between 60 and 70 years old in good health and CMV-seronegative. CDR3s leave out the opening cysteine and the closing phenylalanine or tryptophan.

CDR3 protein: ASSSRQVSSGNTIY
J gene: TRBJ1-3
V gene: TRBV7-9

CDR3 protein: SVEQRGETQY
J gene: TRBJ2-5
V gene: TRBV29-1

CDR3 protein: ASSELGTGKNTIY
J gene: TRBJ1-3
V gene: TRBV6-1

CDR3 protein: ASSLWGGDEQY
J gene: TRBJ2-7
V gene: TRBV27

CDR3 protein: ASSLVQGAYNEQF
J gene: TRBJ2-1
V gene: TRBV7-3

CDR3 protein: ASSKRRGSGANVLT
J gene: TRBJ2-6
V gene: TRBV28

CDR3 protein: AWRLAGAADTQY
J gene: TRBJ2-3
V gene: TRBV30

CDR3 protein: ASSVDRGRDEKLF
J gene: TRBJ1-4
V gene: TRBV13

CDR3 protein: ASRDLLGGAETQY
J gene: TRBJ2-5
V gene: TRBV6-1

CDR3 protein: ASSHRQGPLVEQY
J gene: TRBJ2-5
V gene: TRBV4-1

CDR3 protein: ASSLLAGVVDEQF
J gene: TRBJ2-1
V gene: TRBV7-2

CDR3 protein: ASSYTPGGRNEQY
J gene: TRBJ2-7
V gene: TRBV27

CDR3 protein: ASRGRGGSSTDTQY
J gene: TRBJ2-3
V gene: TRBV7-6

CDR3 protein: ASSLVDREYEQY
J gene: -
V gene: TRBV27

CDR3 protein: SVDRGNTEAF
J gene: TRBJ1-1
V gene: TRBV29-1

CDR3 protein: ASSLPSADTQY
J gene: TRBJ2-3
V gene: TRBV5-1

CDR3 protein: ASSQDLGQPYEQY
J gene: TRBJ2-7
V gene: TRBV4-3

CDR3 protein: ASSSLAGDGIDTQY
J gene: TRBJ2-3
V gene: TRBV5-1

CDR3 protein: ASSLVGDSSTDTQY
J gene: TRBJ2-3
V gene: TRBV5-1

CDR3 protein: AWSLIDGTEGYT
J gene: TRBJ1-2
V gene: TRBV30

CDR3 protein: ASSLGSGNTIY
J gene: TRBJ1-3
V gene: TRBV7-2

CDR3 protein: ASSGGLAGGRYEQY
J gene: TRBJ2-7
V gene: TRBV9

CDR3 protein: ASTMSGGSGYT
J gene: TRBJ1-2
V gene: TRBV7-9

CDR3 protein: ASSPGQGSWYEQY
J gene: TRBJ2-7
V gene: TRBV9

CDR3 protein: ASSAGTGGVNTEAF
J gene: TRBJ1-1
V gene: TRBV11-1

CDR3 protein: ATSRPLGLGYNEQF
J gene: TRBJ2-1
V gene: TRBV15

CDR3 protein: ASSLRGQGDSPLH
J gene: TRBJ1-6
V gene: TRBV5-4

CDR3 protein: ATTSRGGGEETQY
J gene: TRBJ2-5
V gene: TRBV10-3

CDR3 protein: SVVSGIVYQETQY
J gene: TRBJ2-5
V gene: TRBV29-1

CDR3 protein: ASSFGLGQDYNEQF
J gene: TRBJ2-1
V gene: TRBV28

CDR3 protein: ASSSNRGSYNEQF
J gene: TRBJ2-1
V gene: TRBV5-1

CDR3 protein: ARNRGYEQY
J gene: TRBJ2-7
V gene: TRBV27

CDR3 protein: ASSGGLAGPSYEQY
J gene: TRBJ2-7
V gene: TRBV18

CDR3 protein: ASSVTGETGELF
J gene: TRBJ2-2
V gene: TRBV5-1

CDR3 protein: ASSLPPDSGIYNEQF
J gene: TRBJ2-1
V gene: TRBV4-1

CDR3 protein: ASRVRSGTRGYTQY
J gene: TRBJ2-3
V gene: TRBV28

CDR3 protein: ASSGWDRGLQY
J gene: TRBJ2-4
V gene: TRBV25-1

CDR3 protein: ASSYADRGRSPLH
J gene: TRBJ1-6
V gene: TRBV6-5

CDR3 protein: ASSLAPSNTGELF
J gene: TRBJ2-2
V gene: TRBV5-1

CDR3 protein: ASSSGLAGGYTQY
J gene: TRBJ2-3
V gene: TRBV2